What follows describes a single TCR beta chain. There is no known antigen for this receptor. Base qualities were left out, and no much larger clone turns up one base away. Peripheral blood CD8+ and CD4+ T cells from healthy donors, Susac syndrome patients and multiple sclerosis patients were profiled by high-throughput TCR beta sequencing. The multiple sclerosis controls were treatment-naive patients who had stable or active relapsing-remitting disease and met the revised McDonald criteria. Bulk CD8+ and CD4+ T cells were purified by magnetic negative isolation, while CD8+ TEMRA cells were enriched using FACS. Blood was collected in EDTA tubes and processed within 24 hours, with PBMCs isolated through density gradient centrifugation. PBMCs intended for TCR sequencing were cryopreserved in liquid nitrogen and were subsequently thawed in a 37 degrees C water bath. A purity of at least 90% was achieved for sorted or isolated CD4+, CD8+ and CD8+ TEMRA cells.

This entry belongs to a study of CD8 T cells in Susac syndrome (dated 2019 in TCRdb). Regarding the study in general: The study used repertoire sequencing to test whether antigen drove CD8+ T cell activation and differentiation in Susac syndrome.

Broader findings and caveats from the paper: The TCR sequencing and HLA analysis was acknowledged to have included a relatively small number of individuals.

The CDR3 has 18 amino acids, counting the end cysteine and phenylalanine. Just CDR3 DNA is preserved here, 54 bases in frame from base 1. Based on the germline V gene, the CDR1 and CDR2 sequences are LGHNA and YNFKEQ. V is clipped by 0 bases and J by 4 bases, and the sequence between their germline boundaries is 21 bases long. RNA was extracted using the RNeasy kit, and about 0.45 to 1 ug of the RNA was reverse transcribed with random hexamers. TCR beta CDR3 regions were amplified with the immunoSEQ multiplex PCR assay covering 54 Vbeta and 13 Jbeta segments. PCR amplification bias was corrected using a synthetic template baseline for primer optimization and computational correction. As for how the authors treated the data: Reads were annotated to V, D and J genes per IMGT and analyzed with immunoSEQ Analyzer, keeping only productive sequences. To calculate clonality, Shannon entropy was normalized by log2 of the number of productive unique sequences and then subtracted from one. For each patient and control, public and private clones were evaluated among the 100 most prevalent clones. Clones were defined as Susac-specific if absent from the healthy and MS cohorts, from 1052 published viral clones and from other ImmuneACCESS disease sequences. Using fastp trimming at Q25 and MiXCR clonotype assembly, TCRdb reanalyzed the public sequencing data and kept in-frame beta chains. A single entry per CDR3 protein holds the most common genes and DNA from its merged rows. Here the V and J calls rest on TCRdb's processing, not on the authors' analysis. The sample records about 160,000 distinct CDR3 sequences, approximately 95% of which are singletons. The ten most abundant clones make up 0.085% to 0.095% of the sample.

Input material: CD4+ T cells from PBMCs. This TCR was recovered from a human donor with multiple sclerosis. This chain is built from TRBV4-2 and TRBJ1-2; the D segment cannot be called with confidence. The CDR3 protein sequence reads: CASSQDMRPQWEGYGYTF. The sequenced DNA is TGTGCCAGCAGCCAAGATATGAGGCCCCAATGGGAGGGCTATGGCTACACCTTC.